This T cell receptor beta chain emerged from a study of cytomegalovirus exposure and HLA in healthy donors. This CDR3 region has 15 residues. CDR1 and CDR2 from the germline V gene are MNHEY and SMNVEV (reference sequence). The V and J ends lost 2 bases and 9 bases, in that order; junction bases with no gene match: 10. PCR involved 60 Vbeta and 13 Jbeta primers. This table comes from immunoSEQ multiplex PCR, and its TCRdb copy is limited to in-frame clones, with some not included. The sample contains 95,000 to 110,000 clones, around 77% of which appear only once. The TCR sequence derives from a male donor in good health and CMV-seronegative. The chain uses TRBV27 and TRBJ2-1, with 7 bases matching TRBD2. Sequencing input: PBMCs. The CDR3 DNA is TGTGCCAGCAGTTTAGGGGGACTAAACACAATTGAGCAGTTCTTC. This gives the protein CASSLGGLNTIEQFF.